This TCR beta chain was sequenced for a study of T cells in Graves' hyperthyroidism and ophthalmopathy. Hyperthyroidism in the patients, aged 18 to 65, was newly diagnosed and under 2 months in duration. Amplified TCR beta CDR3 regions came from RNA transcripts. When the TCR CDR3 underwent first-round RT-PCR, the HTBI primer set was used. TCRdb re-derived calls from the multiplex PCR reads in MiXCR, one entry per CDR3 protein. The sample contains 300,000 to 450,000 distinct CDR3 sequences, 11% to 15% of which appear only once. The CDR3 extends over 15 amino acids. The V gene lost 6 bases and the J gene lost 2 bases, with 17 bases spanning the gap. Germline loops: CDR1 MDHEN, CDR2 SYDVKM. Ten or more counts support this clonotype.

This receptor was obtained from a woman between 55 and 75 years old with Graves' hyperthyroidism. The genes are TRBV28 and TRBJ2-7; D could derive from TRBD1 or TRBD2 (5 bases each). The sample was blood. CDR3 bases: TGTGCCAGCAGCAATAATCCGGGACCGCCCTACGAGCAGTACTTC. Residues: CASSNNPGPPYEQYF.